Given below is one T cell receptor beta chain in context. The data belong to a study of blood T cell repertoires in COVID-19. Whole-study context: Acute and convalescent COVID-19 samples came from the United States, Italy and Spain.

V shed 5 bases, J shed 0 bases, and the junction held 10 bases outside the gene matches. The germline CDR1 and CDR2 sequences are SGHTA and FQGTGA. There are 18 residues in the CDR3. Clones were read by immunoSEQ multiplex PCR, and TCRdb kept only the in-frame ones, dropping some. Of over 200,000 clones listed, about 86% were seen once; the top ten hold approximately 5.3%. Source material: peripheral blood. This clonotype was sampled from a man older than 75 with acute or convalescent COVID-19. The chain links TRBV7-3 to TRBJ2-6; 7 bases agree with TRBD1. This CDR3 reads CASSVDRVLSSGANVLTF. CDR3 DNA: TGTGCCAGCAGCGTAGACAGGGTTTTAAGCTCTGGGGCCAACGTCCTGACTTTC.